This T cell receptor (beta chain) derives from a study of T cells in Graves' hyperthyroidism and ophthalmopathy. This clonotype was found many times. Its antigen is unknown. There are 13 residues in the CDR3. Germline V CDR1 and CDR2: SNHLY, FYNNEI. The V gene end was trimmed by 7 bases and the J gene end by 8 bases; junction bases not matched to a gene: 10. Study-wide points: In validation, the model predicted ophthalmopathy. These predictions came a median roughly 6.5 months before onset.

Amplified TCR beta CDR3 regions derived from RNA transcripts. RT-PCR in the first round (using the HTBI primer set) targeted the TCR CDR3. TCRdb independently ran MiXCR on the multiplex PCR reads; one entry per CDR3 protein. This sample has fewer than 900,000 distinct CDR3 sequences, with 18% found just once. This sequence originates from a woman in her forties or fifties with Graves' hyperthyroidism that later progressed to Graves' ophthalmopathy. The genes are TRBV2 and TRBJ1-2; 7 bases line up with TRBD1. The sequenced sample consisted of blood. CDR3 region: CASKTTGPGGYTF. The DNA of the CDR3 is TGTGCCAGCAAAACGACAGGGCCAGGAGGCTACACCTTC.